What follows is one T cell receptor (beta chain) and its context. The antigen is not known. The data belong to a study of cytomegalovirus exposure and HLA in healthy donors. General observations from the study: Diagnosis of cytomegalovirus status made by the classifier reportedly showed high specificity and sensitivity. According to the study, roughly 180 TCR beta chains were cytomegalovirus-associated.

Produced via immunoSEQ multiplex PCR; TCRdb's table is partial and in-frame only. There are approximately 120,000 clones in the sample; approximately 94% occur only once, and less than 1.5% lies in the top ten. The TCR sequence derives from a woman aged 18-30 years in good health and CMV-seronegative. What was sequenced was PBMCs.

CDR3 DNA sequence: TGTGCCAGCAGCGCCTCCGGACTAGCGGATTTATACGAGCAGTACTTC. This gives the protein CASSASGLADLYEQYF. The V and J genes are TRBV9 and TRBJ2-7; 10 bases match TRBD2. Losses at the gene ends were 3 bases for V and 4 bases for J; bases not matched to a gene: 10. The CDR3 sequence is 16 residues long. Germline V gene lookup returns CDR1 SGDLS and CDR2 YYNGEE.